Listed here are 23 T cell receptor beta chains from one sample, sequenced in a study of T cell repertoires in cytomegalovirus infection (dated 2019 in TCRdb). These reads were obtained on an Illumina HiSeq 1500. The public reads were reprocessed in TCRdb via fastp at Q25 and MiXCR, keeping in-frame beta chains. Each record represents a unique CDR3 protein, reported with the most common genes and DNA among its rows. The table for this sample lists fewer than 350,000 distinct CDR3 sequences; over 7.5% of them were counted only once. The ten largest clones capture 3.5% to 4.5% of the sample. Sample: PBMCs. The receptors stem from a human donor in good health (CMV status not recorded). Some clones in this sample may be carry-over from other donors' samples.

This chain connects TRBV6-1 to TRBJ1-2, with TRBD1 matching over 7 bases. The V and J ends lost 7 bases and 8 bases, in that order; junction bases with no gene match: 13. This CDR3 is built from 14 residues. Germline values: CDR1 MNHNS, CDR2 SASEGT. CDR3 sequence reads: CASTRDRRSRGYTF. The CDR3 DNA is TGTGCCAGCACCCGGGACAGACGGTCGAGGGGCTACACCTTC.

This clonotype was observed a single time. A read error may account for a junction end that differs from germline. CDR3 bases: TGTGCCAGCAGCCCCCAAGCAGGGGCGGGGGAGACCAAGTACTTC. It yields the protein CASSPQAGAGETKYF. The V and J genes are TRBV7-2 and TRBJ2-5; D possibly corresponds to TRBD2 (7 bases). CDR1 and CDR2 from the germline V gene are SGHTA and FQGNSA. There are 15 residues in the CDR3.

This clonotype was observed many times. The chain links TRBV7-2 to TRBJ1-1, with a tentative D call TRBD1 (6 bases). CDR3 length: 13 residues. Germline assignment: CDR1 SGHTA and CDR2 FQGNSA. The V end lost 2 bases, the J end lost 6 bases, and 10 bases lay between the germline ends. The CDR3 nucleotides read TGTGCCAGCAGCTTATCAGGGGCCCCTGAAGCTTTCTTT. It translates to CASSLSGAPEAFF.

This clonotype was found many times. The chain couples TRBV7-6 to TRBJ1-1, with D possibly TRBD1 on 6 matching bases. From germline, CDR1 is SGHVS and CDR2 FNYEAQ. V lost 10 bases to trimming and J lost 5 bases, with 20 bases between them. The CDR3 extends over 14 amino acids. CDR3 region: CATTPSQGLTEAFF. CDR3 DNA: TGTGCCACCACCCCGTCTCAGGGGCTAACTGAAGCTTTCTTT.

This clonotype has a handful of counts. This sequence joins TRBV5-5 and TRBJ1-3; TRBD1 might be the D (6 bases). Germline-derived CDR1 and CDR2 are SGHKS and YYEKEE (reference sequence). The CDR3 covers 17 residues. The ends were cut back, 0 bases at V and 2 bases at J, with 15 bases in the middle. CDR3 loop: CASSLDPDRRAGNTIYF. CDR3 nucleotide sequence: TGTGCCAGCAGCTTGGATCCTGACAGGCGAGCTGGAAACACCATATATTTT. Drawing the rest from reference TRBV5-5 and TRBJ1-3, the complete variable domain is DAGVTQSPTHLIKTRGQQVTLRCSPISGHKSVSWYQQVLGQGPQFIFQYYEKEERGRGNFPDRFSARQFPNYSSELNVNALLLGDSALYLCASSLDPDRRAGNTIYFGEGSWLTVV.

The J gene is TRBJ2-7, the V gene TRBV4-1; D is tentatively TRBD1 or TRBD2 (5 bases each). The germline gives CDR1 MGHRA, CDR2 YSYEKL. V dropped 4 bases and J dropped 4 bases, with 14 bases sitting between them. The length of the CDR3 is 14 residues. The CDR3 DNA reads as TGCGCCAGCAGCCCCAGTCCAGGGACGTACGAGCAGTACTTC. Its protein is CASSPSPGTYEQYF.

The sample holds a few counts of this clonotype. The V gene is TRBV3-1, the J gene TRBJ2-2; 8 nucleotides agree with TRBD2. CDR3 length: 15 residues. Germline assignment: CDR1 LGHDT and CDR2 YNNKEL (reference sequence). Unmatched junction bases numbered 7, after V lost 7 bases and J lost 3 bases. The CDR3 reads CASNPGTSDTGELFF. In DNA, the CDR3 is TGTGCCAGCAATCCCGGGACTAGTGACACCGGGGAGCTGTTTTTT.

This clonotype was seen ten or more times. The V call is TRBV7-2, the J call TRBJ2-7; 14 bases align to TRBD2. The V gene's germline CDR1 is SGHTA and CDR2 FQGNSA. This CDR3 is 17 amino acids long. V trimming: 7 bases; J trimming: 2 bases; junction bases outside the gene matches: 10. CDR3 in amino acids: CASTDRTSGRFPYEQYF. In DNA form, the CDR3 reads TGTGCCAGCACCGATAGGACTAGCGGGAGGTTCCCCTACGAGCAGTACTTC.

This clonotype was counted a few times. The chain recombines TRBV4-3 with TRBJ2-7; D is tentatively TRBD1 or TRBD2 (5 bases each). Germline CDR1 and CDR2: LGHNA and YSLEER. The CDR3 totals 15 residues. The V and J ends lost 1 base and 2 bases respectively, with 12 bases between them. The CDR3 DNA reads TGCGCCAGCAGCCAAGTTTCTGGGACCCCCTACGAGCAGTACTTC. Translated, it gives CASSQVSGTPYEQYF.

The rearrangement joins TRBV12-3 or TRBV12-4 to TRBJ1-2; no firm D call. The CDR3 has 15 amino acids. Trimming stripped 5 bases from V and 2 bases from J, with 15 bases between. CDR3 protein: CASSPHPPENYGYTF. CDR3 DNA: TGTGCCAGCAGTCCGCACCCCCCGGAGAACTATGGCTACACCTTC.

This clonotype turned up a few times. The CDR3 sequence is CASRPTGGSRSRGYTF. DNA of the CDR3: TGTGCCAGCAGACCGACAGGGGGTAGTCGCAGTCGTGGCTACACCTTC. The chain joins TRBV3-1 to TRBJ1-2, with 9 bases identical to TRBD1. CDR1 is LGHDT and CDR2 is YNNKEL in the germline V gene (reference sequence). This CDR3 has 16 amino acids. The ends lost 6 bases at V and 7 bases at J; junction bases unmatched: 15.

Only a few counts were recorded for this clonotype. The chain uses TRBV19 and TRBJ1-1; possibly TRBD1 for D (5 bases). The length of the CDR3 is 17 residues. The V end was cut by 3 bases, the J end by 4 bases, with 21 bases between. Germline assignment: CDR1 LNHDA and CDR2 SQIVND (reference sequence). The CDR3 is CASSMPTMMTRGTEAFF. The CDR3 nucleotides are TGTGCCAGTAGTATGCCCACCATGATGACTAGGGGCACTGAAGCTTTCTTT.

V usage is TRBV20-1 and J usage is TRBJ1-4; no reliable D call. Germline CDR1 and CDR2: DFQATT and SNEGSKA (reference sequence). This CDR3 has 10 amino acids. V gave up 6 bases and J gave up 8 bases, with 7 bases separating them. CDR3 nucleotide sequence: TGCAGTGCCCCGGTGGAAAAACTGTTTTTT. The encoded protein is CSAPVEKLFF.

The V gene is TRBV7-2, the J gene TRBJ1-6; unclear D gene. Germline CDR1 is SGHTA and CDR2 is FQGNSA. This CDR3 contains 15 residues. V gave up 7 bases and J gave up 0 bases, with 10 bases separating them. The CDR3 sequence is CASTAFGSYNSPLHF. In DNA form, the CDR3 reads TGTGCCAGCACCGCCTTCGGCTCCTATAATTCACCCCTCCACTTT.

The table lists this clonotype with a few counts. The V and J genes are TRBV10-3 and TRBJ2-7; D unresolved. V gave up 4 bases and J gave up 4 bases, with 8 bases separating them. Germline-derived CDR1 and CDR2 are ENHRY and SYGVKD. CDR3 size: 12 residues. CDR3 sequence reads: CAISGEGYEQYF. DNA of the CDR3: TGTGCCATCAGTGGGGAAGGATACGAGCAGTACTTC.

This clonotype appeared many times. The chain combines TRBV7-7 with TRBJ2-5; D is tentatively TRBD1 or TRBD2 (6 bases each). Trimming took off 6 bases at V and 5 bases at J, with 16 bases between the two ends. This CDR3 has 14 residues. CDR1 is SSHAT and CDR2 is FNYEAQ in the germline V gene (reference sequence). The DNA for the CDR3 is TGTGCCAGCAGTTCAAGGGGGGCCGGGGAGACCCAGTACTTC. Protein product: CASSSRGAGETQYF.

In this sample, this clonotype turned up many times. This chain uses TRBV7-6 with TRBJ2-7; maybe TRBD2 (6 bases). This CDR3 is built from 13 residues. The ends were cut back, 5 bases at V and 6 bases at J, with 14 bases in the middle. Germline CDR1 is SGHVS and CDR2 is FNYEAQ. In DNA, the CDR3 is TGTGCCAGCAGCAAACAGGAGGGGCGCGAGCAGTACTTC. It yields the protein CASSKQEGREQYF.

This clonotype has a handful of counts. V usage is TRBV12-3 or TRBV12-4 and J usage is TRBJ1-1; D gene uncertain. V lost 2 bases and J lost 5, with 9 bases in between. CDR3 length: 13 residues. CDR3 coding DNA: TGTGCCAGCAGTTTAAGTAGTCCGACTGAAGCTTTCTTT. This translates into CASSLSSPTEAFF.

The rearrangement links TRBV6-5 to TRBJ2-2; D uncertain. The V end lost 0 bases, the J end lost 7 bases, and 6 bases lay between the germline ends. The germline V gene has CDR1 MNHEY and CDR2 SVGAGI. The CDR3 length is 13 residues. CDR3 nucleotide sequence: TGTGCCAGCAGTTACTCGGGAATCGGGGAGCTGTTTTTT. It codes for CASSYSGIGELFF.

Here the CDR3 DNA reads TGTGCCAGCAGGTACGAGGGTTCGGGCGAGCAGTACTTC. Protein sequence: CASRYEGSGEQYF. The J gene is TRBJ2-7, the V gene TRBV6-8; possibly TRBD2 for D (5 bases). V lost 6 bases to trimming and J lost 6 bases, with 15 bases between them. This CDR3 has 13 amino acids. Germline V lookup: CDR1 MNHGY, CDR2 SAAAGT.

The table lists this clonotype with many counts. The rearrangement joins TRBV6-1 to TRBJ2-1; the D gene is possibly TRBD1 (5 bases). The V gene lost 11 bases and the J gene lost 2 bases, with 10 bases spanning the gap. CDR3 length: 12 residues. Germline CDR1 MNHNS, CDR2 SASEGT. CDR3 region: CACRQTYNEQFF. DNA of the CDR3: TGTGCCTGCCGACAGACCTACAATGAGCAGTTCTTC.

This clonotype was observed many times. The chain is built from TRBV7-9 and TRBJ2-1; D gene ambiguous. There are 16 residues in the CDR3. The ends were cut back, 5 bases at V and 0 bases at J, with 14 bases in the middle. Germline CDR1 is SEHNR and CDR2 is FQNEAQ (reference sequence). The CDR3 DNA reads as TGTGCCAGCAGCGCCCTAGGACCCTCCTCCTACAATGAGCAGTTCTTC. It codes for CASSALGPSSYNEQFF.

V and J are TRBV5-1 and TRBJ2-6; perhaps TRBD1 as D (6 bases). V lost 2 bases, J lost 0 bases, and 21 bases lay in between. Per the germline V gene, CDR1 is SGHRS and CDR2 is YFSETQ. The CDR3 extends over 20 amino acids. CDR3 amino acids: CASSFLSTGNFFSGANVLTF. As DNA, the CDR3 is TGCGCCAGCAGCTTTCTCTCAACAGGGAACTTTTTCTCTGGGGCCAACGTCCTGACTTTC.